Below, 2 T cell receptor beta chains from the same sample are listed, as sequenced in a study of blood T cell repertoires in COVID-19. Some clones are missing from TCRdb's copy, which holds only in-frame ones; the method was immunoSEQ multiplex PCR. Seen here are about 360,000 clones, around 90% observed once, and the top ten hold less than 3.5%. The material sequenced was peripheral blood. The receptor set was obtained from a human donor in a cohort sampled during active COVID-19.

This chain joins TRBV7-2 and TRBJ2-7; D uncertain. This CDR3 contains 13 residues. Trimming removed 5 bases at V and 2 bases at J, with 10 bases between. The germline gives CDR1 SGHTA, CDR2 FQGNSA. CDR3: CASSQSDTYEQYF. CDR3 in DNA: TGTGCCAGCAGCCAGTCAGACACCTACGAGCAGTACTTC.

In DNA, the CDR3 is TGTGCCAGTACCATACTTCCGGGACAGGGTGGTGTGGGGGAGCTGTTTTTT. As protein: CASTILPGQGGVGELFF. V is TRBV19 and J is TRBJ2-2, with 9 bases that match TRBD1. Germline V lookup: CDR1 LNHDA, CDR2 SQIVND (reference sequence). V lost 7 bases to trimming and J lost 8 bases; unmatched junction nucleotides: 17. The CDR3 spans 17 residues.